This entry lists 19 T cell receptor beta chains sequenced from one sample in a study of blood T cell repertoires in COVID-19 (dated by TCRdb to between 2020 and 2021). Library prep was done by the immunoSEQ multiplex PCR assay. Imported from immuneACCESS, the table was reduced by TCRdb to in-frame sequences with V and J called. These copies leave out some clones; in studies compared against another copy, an unresolved V gene accounts for under half, and the cause of the remainder is not known. Here the sample has a few hundred thousand clones; 80% to 95% occur a single time. Jointly, the top ten make up approximately 7.5% of the sample. The specimen sequenced was peripheral blood. The receptor source for this set is a woman between 25 and 40 years old with COVID-19, enrolled during active disease.

V gene TRBV2 combines with J gene TRBJ2-3, with 9 bases identical to TRBD2. The germline CDR1 and CDR2 sequences are SNHLY and FYNNEI. The CDR3 runs 16 residues. The V gene end was trimmed by 4 bases and the J gene end by 2 bases; junction bases not matched to a gene: 7. Here the CDR3 reads CASSGGLAGDTDTQYF. CDR3 in DNA: TGTGCCAGCAGTGGGGGATTAGCGGGAGACACAGATACGCAGTATTTT.

V is TRBV9 and J is TRBJ2-5; 10 bases map to TRBD2. This CDR3 has 16 residues. After removal of 4 bases from V and 5 bases from J, the junction contained 11 bases not matched to a gene. Germline V lookup: CDR1 SGDLS, CDR2 YYNGEE. The CDR3 is CASSRGIAGGSETQYF. DNA for the CDR3: TGTGCCAGCAGCCGGGGTATAGCGGGAGGATCTGAGACCCAGTACTTC.

This clone has only a few counts. CDR3: CASSPEAETQYF. In DNA form, the CDR3 reads TGTGCCAGCAGCCCAGAGGCCGAGACCCAGTACTTC. The chain recombines TRBV7-2 with TRBJ2-5; D remains unclear. There are 12 residues in the CDR3. The V end lost 5 bases, the J end lost 5 bases, and 9 bases lay between the germline ends. Germline assignment: CDR1 SGHTA and CDR2 FQGNSA.

The chain links TRBV6-2 or TRBV6-3 to TRBJ2-1; 9 nucleotides align to TRBD2. This CDR3 is built from 16 residues. Losses at the gene ends were 6 bases for V and 2 bases for J; bases not matched to a gene: 8. The V gene's germline CDR1 is MNHEY and CDR2 SVGEGT. The CDR3 sequence is CASSPKGGRAYNEQFF. In DNA, the CDR3 is TGTGCCAGCAGCCCTAAGGGCGGGAGGGCCTACAATGAGCAGTTCTTC.

This clone occurred once. The genes are TRBV6-5 and TRBJ2-3; D gene unclear. The germline V gene has CDR1 MNHEY and CDR2 SVGAGI. V was pared by 5 bases and J by 5 bases, with 5 bases between. The CDR3 length is 11 residues. CDR3 bases: TGTGCCAGCAGTAAACAAGATACGCAGTATTTT. Protein product: CASSKQDTQYF.

The V gene is TRBV7-2, the J gene TRBJ2-2, with 9 bases that match TRBD2. Losses at the gene ends were 5 bases for V and 10 bases for J; bases not matched to a gene: 11. This CDR3 has 15 residues. Germline CDR1 and CDR2: SGHTA and FQGNSA. The CDR3 sequence is CASSLISGGLVELFF. CDR3 DNA sequence: TGTGCCAGCAGCCTTATCAGCGGGGGGCTGGTGGAGCTGTTTTTT.

The V gene is TRBV4-1, the J gene TRBJ1-1; D ambiguous. The V end lost 3 bases, the J end lost 6 bases, and 11 bases lay between the germline ends. Germline V lookup: CDR1 MGHRA, CDR2 YSYEKL. This CDR3 has 13 amino acids. In DNA form, the CDR3 reads TGCGCCAGCAGCCAGGGAGTGATGGCTGAAGCTTTCTTT. Encoded protein: CASSQGVMAEAFF.

J is TRBJ1-1 and V is TRBV6-2 or TRBV6-3; D is undetermined. Germline loops: CDR1 MNHEY, CDR2 SVGEGT. This CDR3 spans 17 amino acids. Trimming pared 2 bases from V and 0 bases from J, leaving 16 bases between. The CDR3: CASSYVDRRNMNTEAFF. The CDR3 coding sequence is TGTGCCAGCAGTTACGTAGACCGGCGGAATATGAACACTGAAGCTTTCTTT.

The chain couples TRBV5-1 to TRBJ1-6, with D possibly matching TRBD1 (5 bases). Trimming removed 0 bases at V and 12 bases at J, with 13 bases between. Germline V gene sequence: CDR1 SGHRS, CDR2 YFSETQ. This CDR3 has 14 residues. The CDR3 DNA reads TGCGCCAGCAGCTTGGGGCAGGGTGACCGACCCCTCCACTTT. This codes for CASSLGQGDRPLHF.

This chain links TRBV27 with TRBJ2-1; 13 nucleotides align to TRBD2. With V trimmed by 8 bases and J by 7 bases, 8 bases remained unmatched. CDR1 is MNHEY and CDR2 is SMNVEV in the germline V gene (reference sequence). The CDR3 has 15 amino acids. The CDR3 loop reads CASDTSGRAGNEQFF. The CDR3 region has the DNA TGTGCCAGCGACACTAGCGGGAGGGCGGGGAATGAGCAGTTCTTC.

The chain carries TRBV30 and TRBJ2-2, with D maybe TRBD1 (5 bases). CDR1 is GTSNPN, CDR2 SVGIG, per germline (reference sequence). The V and J ends lost 3 bases and 6 bases respectively, with 8 bases between them. The CDR3 has 12 residues. This CDR3 is CAWRGVAGELFF. In DNA form, the CDR3 reads TGTGCCTGGAGAGGGGTGGCCGGGGAGCTGTTTTTT.

For the CDR3, the DNA is TGTGCCAGCTCCAGGTCAGGGACTAGTTACAATGAGCAGTTCTTC. Encoded protein: CASSRSGTSYNEQFF. V is TRBV2 and J is TRBJ2-1; 8 bases are shared with TRBD2. CDR1 SNHLY and CDR2 FYNNEI come from the germline V gene. This CDR3 is 15 amino acids long. Germline trimming cut 8 bases from V and 4 bases from J; bases unmatched to any gene: 10.

The chain is built from TRBV6-2 or TRBV6-3 and TRBJ1-2; D is undetermined. The V end was cut by 0 bases, the J end by 5 bases, with 7 bases between. Germline V CDR1 and CDR2: MNHEY, SVGEGT. The length of the CDR3 is 13 residues. CDR3 residues: CASSYSLLYGYTF. CDR3 coding DNA: TGTGCCAGCAGTTACTCTCTCCTGTATGGCTACACCTTC.

The chain recombines TRBV4-1 with TRBJ2-7; D might be TRBD2 (6 bases). Germline CDR1 is MGHRA and CDR2 is YSYEKL. The CDR3 contains 14 residues. V gave up 4 bases and J gave up 2 bases, with 12 bases separating them. CDR3 amino acids: CASSLRDFTYEQYF. In DNA, the CDR3 is TGCGCCAGCAGCCTCCGGGACTTCACCTACGAGCAGTACTTC.

The chain employs TRBV7-9 and TRBJ1-2; 9 bases match TRBD1. This CDR3 spans 15 amino acids. V gave up 5 bases and J gave up 6 bases; unmatched junction bases: 10. The germline V gene has CDR1 SEHNR and CDR2 FQNEAQ (reference sequence). The CDR3 is CASSGPGQGPHGYTF. The CDR3 DNA sequence: TGTGCCAGCAGCGGGCCCGGACAGGGGCCCCATGGCTACACCTTC.

V usage is TRBV19 and J usage is TRBJ2-1, with TRBD2 identical over 8 bases. The junction had 8 bases not matched to a gene; V was cut back by 7 bases and J by 3 bases. CDR1 and CDR2 (germline): LNHDA, SQIVND (reference sequence). The length of the CDR3 is 15 residues. The CDR3 protein is CASTLGAGGYNEQFF. CDR3 nucleotide sequence: TGTGCCAGTACTCTTGGGGCGGGAGGCTACAATGAGCAGTTCTTC.

The chain carries TRBV30 and TRBJ1-3; no clear D gene. V was pared by 5 bases and J by 0 bases, with 8 bases between. Germline CDR1 and CDR2: GTSNPN and SVGIG (reference sequence). The length of the CDR3 is 13 residues. The CDR3 here is CAWGSLSGNTIYF. CDR3 nucleotide sequence: TGTGCCTGGGGCAGTCTCTCTGGAAACACCATATATTTT.

V and J are TRBV2 and TRBJ1-6; D remains ambiguous. This CDR3 is built from 13 residues. V lost 8 bases, J lost 7 bases, and 12 bases lay in between. Germline V gives CDR1 SNHLY, CDR2 FYNNEI. The DNA of the CDR3 is TGTGCCAGCTACGCCCTGCGGAATTCACCCCTCCACTTT. Protein product: CASYALRNSPLHF.

V is TRBV2 and J is TRBJ1-2, with TRBD1 matching over 9 bases. After removal of 1 base from V and 3 bases from J, the junction contained 9 bases not matched to a gene. The CDR3 is 17 amino acids. Germline loops: CDR1 SNHLY, CDR2 FYNNEI. CDR3 sequence (DNA): TGTGCCAGCAGTGAAGATCCCAACAGGGGGCTAGACTATGGCTACACCTTC. Protein: CASSEDPNRGLDYGYTF.